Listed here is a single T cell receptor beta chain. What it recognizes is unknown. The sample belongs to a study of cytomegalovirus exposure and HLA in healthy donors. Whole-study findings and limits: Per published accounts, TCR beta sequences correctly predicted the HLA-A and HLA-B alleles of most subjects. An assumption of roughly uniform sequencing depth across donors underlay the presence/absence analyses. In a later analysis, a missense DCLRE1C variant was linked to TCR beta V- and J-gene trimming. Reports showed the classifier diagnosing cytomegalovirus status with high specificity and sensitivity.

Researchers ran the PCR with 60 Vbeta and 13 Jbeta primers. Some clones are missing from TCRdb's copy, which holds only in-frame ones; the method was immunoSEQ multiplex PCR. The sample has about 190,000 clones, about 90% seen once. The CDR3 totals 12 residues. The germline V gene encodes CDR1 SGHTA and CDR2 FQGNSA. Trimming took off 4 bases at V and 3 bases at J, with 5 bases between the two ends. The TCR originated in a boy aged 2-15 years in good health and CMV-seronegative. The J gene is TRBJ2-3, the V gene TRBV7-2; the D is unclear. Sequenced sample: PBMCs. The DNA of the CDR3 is TGTGCCAGCAGCTCTACGACAGATACGCAGTATTTT. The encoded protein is CASSSTTDTQYF. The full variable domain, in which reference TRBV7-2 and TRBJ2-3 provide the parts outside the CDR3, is GAGVSQSPSNKVTEKGKDVELRCDPISGHTALYWYRQSLGQGLEFLIYFQGNSAPDKSGLPSDRFSAERTGGSVSTLTIQRTQQEDSAVYLCASSSTTDTQYFGPGTRLTVL.